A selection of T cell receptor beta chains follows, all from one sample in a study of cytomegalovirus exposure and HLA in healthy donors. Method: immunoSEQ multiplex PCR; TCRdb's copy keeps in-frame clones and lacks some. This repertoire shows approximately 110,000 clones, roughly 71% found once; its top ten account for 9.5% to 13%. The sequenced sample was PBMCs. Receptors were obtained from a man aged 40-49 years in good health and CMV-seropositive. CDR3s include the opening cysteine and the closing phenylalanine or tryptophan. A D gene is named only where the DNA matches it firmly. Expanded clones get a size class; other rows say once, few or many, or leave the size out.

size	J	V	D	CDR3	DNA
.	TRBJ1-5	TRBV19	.	CASSIALSAGSRPQHF	TGTGCCAGTAGTATAGCCTTGTCTGCCGGTTCACGGCCCCAGCATTTT
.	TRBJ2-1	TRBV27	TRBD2	CASSLFRLAGYNEQFF	TGTGCCAGCAGTTTATTTCGGCTAGCGGGCTACAATGAGCAGTTCTTC
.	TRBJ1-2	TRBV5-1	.	CASSQGGVDYGYTF	TGCGCCAGCAGTCAGGGAGGGGTCGACTATGGCTACACCTTC
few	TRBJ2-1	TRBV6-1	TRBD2	CASIPGLAGYNEQFF	TGTGCCAGCATTCCGGGACTAGCGGGATACAATGAGCAGTTCTTC
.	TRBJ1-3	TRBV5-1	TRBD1	CASSTGQGVSGNTIYF	TGCGCCAGCAGCACCGGACAGGGTGTATCTGGAAACACCATATATTTT
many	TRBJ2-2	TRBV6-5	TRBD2	CASSYPSGVNTGELFF	TGTGCCAGCAGTTACCCGAGCGGGGTGAACACCGGGGAGCTGTTTTTT
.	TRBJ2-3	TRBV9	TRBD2	CASSGGGLSTDTQYF	TGTGCCAGCAGCGGGGGAGGGCTAAGCACAGATACGCAGTATTTT
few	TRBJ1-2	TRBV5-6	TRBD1	CASSFRQGEYGYTF	TGTGCCAGCAGCTTCAGACAGGGGGAGTATGGCTACACCTTC
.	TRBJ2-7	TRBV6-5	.	CASSSAGSSYEQYF	TGTGCCAGCAGTTCGGCAGGGTCATCCTACGAGCAGTACTTC
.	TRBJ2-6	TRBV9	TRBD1	CASSVGTATSGANVLTF	TGTGCCAGCAGCGTGGGGACAGCTACCTCTGGGGCCAACGTCCTGACTTTC
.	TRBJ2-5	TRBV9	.	CASSAGSGSETQYF	TGTGCCAGCAGCGCCGGCTCAGGGTCAGAGACCCAGTACTTC
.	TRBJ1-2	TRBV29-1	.	CSVYPSRDIEGGYTF	TGCAGCGTCTACCCCTCCCGGGACATTGAAGGGGGCTACACCTTC
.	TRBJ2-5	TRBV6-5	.	CASSYSSQETQYF	TGTGCCAGCAGTTACTCCAGTCAAGAGACCCAGTACTTC
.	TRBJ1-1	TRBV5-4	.	CASSLAGGRDTEAFF	TGTGCCAGCAGCTTGGCCGGGGGACGGGACACTGAAGCTTTCTTT
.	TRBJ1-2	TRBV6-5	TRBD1	CASSRQGAGGYTF	TGTGCCAGCAGTCGACAGGGGGCCGGGGGCTACACCTTC
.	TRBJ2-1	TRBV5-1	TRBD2	CASSSAGGRNEQFF	TGCGCCAGCAGCTCGGCGGGAGGCCGCAATGAGCAGTTCTTC
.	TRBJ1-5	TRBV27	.	CASRGGWGISNQPQHF	TGTGCCAGCAGGGGGGGTTGGGGGATTAGCAATCAGCCCCAGCATTTT
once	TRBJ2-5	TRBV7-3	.	CASSQGGGWETQYF	TGTGCCAGCAGCCAAGGGGGGGGTTGGGAGACCCAGTACTTC
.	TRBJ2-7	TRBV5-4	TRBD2	CASSPGLGPSYEQYF	TGTGCCAGCAGCCCCGGACTAGGCCCTTCCTACGAGCAGTACTTC
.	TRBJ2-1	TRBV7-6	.	CASSSKLLVAYNEQFF	TGTGCCAGCAGCTCAAAATTACTGGTAGCCTACAATGAGCAGTTCTTC
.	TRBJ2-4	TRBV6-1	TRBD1	CASSGRQGDIQYF	TGTGCCAGCAGTGGCCGACAGGGGGACATTCAGTACTTC
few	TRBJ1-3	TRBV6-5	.	CASSQTGVSGNTIYF	TGTGCCAGCAGTCAGACAGGCGTTTCTGGAAACACCATATATTTT
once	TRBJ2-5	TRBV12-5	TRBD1	CASANGQVYGETQYF	TGTGCTAGTGCCAACGGACAGGTCTACGGAGAGACCCAGTACTTC
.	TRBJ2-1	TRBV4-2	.	CASSQDRDLGVPNEQFF	TGTGCCAGCAGCCAAGATCGCGATCTGGGCGTTCCCAATGAGCAGTTCTTC
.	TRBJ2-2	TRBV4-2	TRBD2	CASSQDETSGNTGELFF	TGTGCCAGCAGCCAAGACGAGACTAGCGGAAACACCGGGGAGCTGTTTTTT
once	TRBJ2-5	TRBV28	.	CASRTPPPETQYF	TGTGCCAGCAGAACACCCCCCCCCGAGACCCAGTACTTC
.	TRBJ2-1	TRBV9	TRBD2	CASSVAGTSAMDNEQFF	TGTGCCAGCAGCGTAGCTGGGACTAGCGCTATGGACAATGAGCAGTTCTTC
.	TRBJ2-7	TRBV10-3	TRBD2	CAISDPGLAKSSYEQYF	TGTGCCATCAGTGACCCGGGACTAGCGAAAAGCTCCTACGAGCAGTACTTC
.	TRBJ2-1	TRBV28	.	CASNSEGLDEQFF	TGTGCCAGCAACTCGGAGGGGCTCGATGAGCAGTTCTTC
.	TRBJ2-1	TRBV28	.	CASSLLAVSSYNEQFF	TGTGCCAGCAGTTTATTAGCGGTGAGCTCCTACAATGAGCAGTTCTTC
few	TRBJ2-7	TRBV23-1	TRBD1	CASSRHRGYYEQYF	TGCGCCAGTTCAAGGCACAGGGGTTACTACGAGCAGTACTTC
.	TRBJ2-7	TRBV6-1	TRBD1	CASSQGAAYEQYF	TGTGCCAGCAGTCAGGGGGCGGCCTACGAGCAGTACTTC
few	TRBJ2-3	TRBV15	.	CATSGQDRGPDTQYF	TGTGCCACCAGCGGACAGGACCGGGGGCCAGATACGCAGTATTTT
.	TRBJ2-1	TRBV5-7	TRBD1	CASSKGANEQFF	TGTGCCAGCAGTAAGGGGGCCAATGAGCAGTTCTTC
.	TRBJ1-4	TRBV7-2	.	CASSSTGFNEKLFF	TGTGCCAGCAGTTCAACGGGTTTTAATGAAAAACTGTTTTTT
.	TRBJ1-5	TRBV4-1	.	CASSQYTGSNQPQHF	TGCGCCAGCAGCCAGTATACAGGGAGCAATCAGCCCCAGCATTTT
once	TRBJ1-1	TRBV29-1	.	CSVPGQRGSTEAFF	TGCAGCGTCCCTGGCCAGCGGGGGTCCACTGAAGCTTTCTTT
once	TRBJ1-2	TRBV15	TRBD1	CATSRAGHSTGGDGYTF	TGTGCCACCAGCAGGGCGGGCCATTCAACAGGGGGCGATGGCTACACCTTC
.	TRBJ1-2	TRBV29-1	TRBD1	CSVTGQGTVNYGYTF	TGCAGCGTGACCGGACAGGGGACCGTTAACTATGGCTACACCTTC
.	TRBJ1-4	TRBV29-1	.	CSAEDGGLGEKLFF	TGCAGCGCAGAGGACGGAGGTTTAGGTGAAAAACTGTTTTTT
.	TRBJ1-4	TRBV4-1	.	CASSRSPGATNEKLFF	TGCGCCAGCAGCCGATCCCCGGGAGCAACTAATGAAAAACTGTTTTTT
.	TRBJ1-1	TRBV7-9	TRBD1	CASSLQGGTEAFF	TGTGCCAGCAGCTTGCAGGGGGGTACTGAAGCTTTCTTT
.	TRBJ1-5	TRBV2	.	CASRDSYSNQPQHF	TGTGCCAGCAGGGACAGTTATAGCAATCAGCCCCAGCATTTT
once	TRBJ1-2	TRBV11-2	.	CASSLEGRGTYGYTF	TGTGCCAGCAGCTTAGAAGGCAGGGGCACCTATGGCTACACCTTC